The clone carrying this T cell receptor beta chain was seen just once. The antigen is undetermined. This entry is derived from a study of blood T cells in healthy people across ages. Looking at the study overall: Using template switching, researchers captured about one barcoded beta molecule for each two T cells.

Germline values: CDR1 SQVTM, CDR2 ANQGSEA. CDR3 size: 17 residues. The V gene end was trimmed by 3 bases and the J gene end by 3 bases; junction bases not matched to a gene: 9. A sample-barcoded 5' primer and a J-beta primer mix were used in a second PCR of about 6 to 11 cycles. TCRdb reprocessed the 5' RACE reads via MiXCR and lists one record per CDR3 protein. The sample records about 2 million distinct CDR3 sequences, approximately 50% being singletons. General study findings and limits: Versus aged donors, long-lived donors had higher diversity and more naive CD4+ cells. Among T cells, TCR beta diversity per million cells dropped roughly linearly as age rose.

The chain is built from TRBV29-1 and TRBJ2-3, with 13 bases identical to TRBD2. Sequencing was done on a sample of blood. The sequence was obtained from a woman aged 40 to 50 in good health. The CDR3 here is CSVDGGRLAGGTDTQYF. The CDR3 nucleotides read TGCAGCGTTGATGGGGGCCGACTAGCGGGGGGAACAGATACGCAGTATTTT.